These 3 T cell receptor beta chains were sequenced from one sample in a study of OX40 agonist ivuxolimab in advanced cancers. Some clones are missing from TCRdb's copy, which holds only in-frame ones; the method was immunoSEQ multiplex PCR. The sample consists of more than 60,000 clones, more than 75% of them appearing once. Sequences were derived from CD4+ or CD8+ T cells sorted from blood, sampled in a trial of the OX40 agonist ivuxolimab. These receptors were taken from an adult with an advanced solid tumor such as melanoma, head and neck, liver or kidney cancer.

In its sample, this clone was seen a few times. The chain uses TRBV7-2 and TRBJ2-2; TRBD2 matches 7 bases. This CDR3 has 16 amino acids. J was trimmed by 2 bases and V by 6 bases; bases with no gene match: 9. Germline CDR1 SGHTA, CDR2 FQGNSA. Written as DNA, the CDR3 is TGTGCCAGCAGAGGTGGCGGGAGCCTCAACACCGGGGAGCTGTTTTTT. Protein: CASRGGGSLNTGELFF.

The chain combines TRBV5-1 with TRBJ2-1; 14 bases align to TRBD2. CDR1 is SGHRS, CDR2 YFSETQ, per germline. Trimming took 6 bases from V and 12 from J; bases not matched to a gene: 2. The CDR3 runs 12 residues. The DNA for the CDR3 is TGCGCCAGCACTGGGACTAGCGGGAGGCAGTTCTTC. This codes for CASTGTSGRQFF.

CDR3 in amino acids: CASSLEQGGSSSSYEQYF. The CDR3, as DNA: TGTGCCAGCAGCTTAGAACAGGGGGGCTCTTCGTCCTCCTACGAGCAGTACTTC. V is TRBV11-3 and J is TRBJ2-7, with TRBD1 matching over 8 bases. CDR3 size: 18 residues. J gave up 0 bases and V 0 bases, and 10 bases lay outside the gene matches. Germline loops: CDR1 SGHNT, CDR2 YENEEA.